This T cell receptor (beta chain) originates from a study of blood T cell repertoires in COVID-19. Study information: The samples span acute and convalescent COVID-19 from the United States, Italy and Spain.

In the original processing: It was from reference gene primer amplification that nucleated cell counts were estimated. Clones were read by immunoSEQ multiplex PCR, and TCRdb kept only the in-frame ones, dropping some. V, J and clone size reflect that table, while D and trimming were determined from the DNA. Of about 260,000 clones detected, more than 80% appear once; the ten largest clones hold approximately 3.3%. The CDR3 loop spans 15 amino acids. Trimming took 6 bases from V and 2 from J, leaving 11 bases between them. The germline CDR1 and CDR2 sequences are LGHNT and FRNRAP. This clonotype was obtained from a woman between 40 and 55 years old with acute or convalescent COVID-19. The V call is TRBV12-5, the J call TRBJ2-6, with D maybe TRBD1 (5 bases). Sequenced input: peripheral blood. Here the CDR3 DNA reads TGTGCTAGTGGCCCAGGGCAAACTGGGGCCAACGTCCTGACTTTC. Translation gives CASGPGQTGANVLTF.